These 17 T cell receptor beta chains share one sample of origin, sequenced in a study of OX40 agonist ivuxolimab in advanced cancers. Profiled with immunoSEQ multiplex PCR; TCRdb holds only in-frame clones, not every one. The data contain 70,000 to 95,000 clones, roughly 84% of them singletons. The starting material was CD4+ or CD8+ T cells sorted from blood, obtained in a trial of the OX40 agonist ivuxolimab. All receptors derive from an adult with an advanced solid tumor such as melanoma, head and neck, liver or kidney cancer.

The count of this clone is one. The J gene is TRBJ1-1, the V gene TRBV5-6; D is ambiguous. Germline V lookup: CDR1 SGHDT, CDR2 YYEEEE. Trimming removed 0 bases from V and 10 bases from J, with 10 bases in between. CDR3 length: 12 residues. Here the CDR3 DNA reads TGTGCCAGCAGCTTGGTATCGGAAGGAGCTTTCTTT. This translates into CASSLVSEGAFF. Based on the CDR3 plus reference TRBV5-6 and TRBJ1-1, the full variable domain is DAGVTQSPTHLIKTRGQQVTLRCSPKSGHDTVSWYQQALGQGPQFIFQYYEEEERQRGNFPDRFSGHQFPNYSSELNVNALLLGDSALYLCASSLVSEGAFFGQGTRLTVV.

The V call is TRBV2, the J call TRBJ2-1, with D maybe TRBD2 (5 bases). V lost 0 bases and J 9 bases, leaving 9 bases between the germline ends. This CDR3 comprises 13 residues. CDR1 is SNHLY, CDR2 FYNNEI, per germline. The CDR3 DNA follows: TGTGCCAGCAGTGAAGCTCGGGGAAGTGAGCAGTTCTTC. As protein: CASSEARGSEQFF.

This clone came up a few times. V gene TRBV4-3 combines with J gene TRBJ1-5; D is unclear. Germline V gene sequence: CDR1 LGHNA, CDR2 YSLEER. The CDR3 spans 14 residues. V lost 5 bases to trimming and J lost 0 bases, with 8 bases between them. CDR3 in amino acids: CASSVTYSNQPQHF. For the CDR3, the DNA is TGCGCCAGCAGCGTTACTTATAGCAATCAGCCCCAGCATTTT.

The chain uses TRBV7-3 and TRBJ2-1, with 7 positions matching TRBD1. The CDR3 is 14 amino acids. Germline CDR1 reads SGHTA; CDR2 reads FQGTGA. V was clipped by 5 bases and J by 5 bases; unmatched bases: 6. CDR3 DNA: TGTGCCAGCAGCCCGGGACAGAGAAACAATGAGCAGTTCTTC. It translates to CASSPGQRNNEQFF.

V gene TRBV19 combines with J gene TRBJ2-5; 8 bases map to TRBD1. Germline V lookup: CDR1 LNHDA, CDR2 SQIVND (reference sequence). This CDR3 is built from 12 residues. Germline trimming cut 8 bases from V and 5 bases from J; bases unmatched to any gene: 4. CDR3 in DNA: TGTGCCAGTGGACAGGGTACCGAGACCCAGTACTTC. It specifies CASGQGTETQYF.

J is TRBJ2-7 and V is TRBV29-1; the D is unclear. The CDR3 runs to 16 residues. CDR1 SQVTM and CDR2 ANQGSEA come from the germline V gene. V lost 1 base, J lost 2 bases, and 18 bases lay in between. The CDR3 reads CSVEGVTAKPPYEQYF. DNA for the CDR3: TGCAGCGTTGAAGGGGTAACAGCCAAGCCCCCCTACGAGCAGTACTTC.

V usage is TRBV19 and J usage is TRBJ2-1; TRBD1 aligns across 8 bases. Germline CDR1 LNHDA, CDR2 SQIVND (reference sequence). CDR3 length: 18 amino acids. The V and J ends lost 3 bases and 0 bases, in that order; junction bases with no gene match: 10. The CDR3 spells CASSIGRGRGLSYNEQFF. CDR3 sequence (DNA): TGTGCCAGTAGTATCGGCAGGGGGCGGGGTCTCTCCTACAATGAGCAGTTCTTC.

The chain is built from TRBV5-1 and TRBJ2-7, with D hard to call. Trimming took off 0 bases at V and 3 bases at J, with 7 bases between the two ends. This CDR3 has 13 amino acids. CDR1 and CDR2 from the germline V gene are SGHRS and YFSETQ. The CDR3 here is CASSLGRDYEQYF. The CDR3 nucleotides read TGCGCCAGCAGCTTGGGCAGAGACTACGAGCAGTACTTC.

Details on this clone: Other nucleotide sequences from this sample produce the same CDR3. This chain connects TRBV5-6 to TRBJ1-5; 9 bases are a match to TRBD1. V lost 0 bases, J lost 7 bases, and 2 bases stayed unmatched. Germline values: CDR1 SGHDT, CDR2 YYEEEE. The CDR3 has 14 amino acids. This CDR3 reads CASSLGTGGQPQHF. In nucleotides, the CDR3 is TGTGCCAGCAGCTTGGGTACAGGGGGCCAGCCCCAGCATTTT.

The chain joins TRBV14 to TRBJ2-3, with TRBD2 identical over 12 bases. This CDR3 comprises 17 residues. Germline CDR1 and CDR2: SGHDN and FVKESK. V shed 4 bases, J shed 9 bases, and the junction held 14 bases outside the gene matches. CDR3 in amino acids: CASSPGLAGRRGGTQYF. CDR3 nucleotide sequence: TGTGCCAGCAGCCCTGGACTAGCGGGACGCCGGGGGGGCACGCAGTATTTT. Drawing the rest from reference TRBV14 and TRBJ2-3, the complete variable domain is EAGVTQFPSHSVIEKGQTVTLRCDPISGHDNLYWYRRVMGKEIKFLLHFVKESKQDESGMPNNRFLAERTGGTYSTLKVQPAELEDSGVYFCASSPGLAGRRGGTQYFGPGTRLTVL.

This sequence joins TRBV5-1 and TRBJ2-3; 8 bases are a match to TRBD1. The CDR3 is 14 amino acids. CDR1 and CDR2 from the germline V gene are SGHRS and YFSETQ. Losses at the gene ends were 5 bases for V and 0 bases for J; bases not matched to a gene: 2. The CDR3, as DNA: TGCGCCAGCAGATGGACAGGGAGCACAGATACGCAGTATTTT. It specifies CASRWTGSTDTQYF. Combining the CDR3 with reference TRBV5-1 and TRBJ2-3 gives the whole variable domain KAGVTQTPRYLIKTRGQQVTLSCSPISGHRSVSWYQQTPGQGLQFLFEYFSETQRNKGNFPGRFSGRQFSNSRSEMNVSTLELGDSALYLCASRWTGSTDTQYFGPGTRLTVL.

The genes are TRBV5-1 and TRBJ2-5, with a weak D call TRBD2 (7 bases). In germline, CDR1 is SGHRS, CDR2 YFSETQ. V was pared by 2 bases and J by 5 bases, with 13 bases between. The CDR3 is 14 residues long. The CDR3 loop reads CASSFKGGEETQYF. The CDR3 bases are TGCGCCAGCAGCTTCAAGGGGGGGGAGGAGACCCAGTACTTC.

V is TRBV5-6 and J is TRBJ2-1, with TRBD1 as a possible D gene (5 bases). The CDR3 contains 12 residues. In germline, CDR1 is SGHDT, CDR2 YYEEEE. Trimming took off 4 bases at V and 7 bases at J, with 9 bases between the two ends. CDR3 bases: TGTGCCAGCAGCCCCCCAGGGAATGAGCAGTTCTTC. Its protein is CASSPPGNEQFF.

The chain combines TRBV6-4 with TRBJ2-2; D not certain. Germline V gene sequence: CDR1 MRHNA, CDR2 SNTAGT. CDR3 length: 14 residues. V was trimmed by 5 bases and J by 0 bases, leaving 7 bases between them. CDR3 protein: CASSKETNTGELFF. CDR3 nucleotides: TGTGCCAGCAGTAAGGAAACGAACACCGGGGAGCTGTTTTTT.

The chain carries TRBV6-5 and TRBJ1-2, with 10 nucleotides matching TRBD1. Germline values: CDR1 MNHEY, CDR2 SVGAGI. The V and J ends lost 6 bases and 8 bases, in that order; junction bases with no gene match: 12. There are 15 residues in the CDR3. CDR3 sequence reads: CASRPRTGGMSGYTF. The CDR3 DNA reads as TGTGCCAGCAGACCTAGGACAGGGGGTATGAGCGGCTACACCTTC.

This rearrangement joins TRBV10-1 to TRBJ1-3; D is undetermined. The CDR3 extends over 16 amino acids. Trimming shortened V by 0 bases and J by 2 bases, and 11 bases separated the two germline ends. From germline, CDR1 is WNHNN and CDR2 SYGVQD (reference sequence). In nucleotides, the CDR3 is TGCGCCAGCAGTGAGTCGACTCTAGTTCCTGGAAACACCATATATTTT. This codes for CASSESTLVPGNTIYF.

A single count supports this clone. J is TRBJ2-3 and V is TRBV5-1, with D perhaps matching TRBD2 (5 bases). The length of the CDR3 is 16 residues. Trimming left V 3 bases short and J 2 bases short, with 16 bases between. The germline CDR1 and CDR2 sequences are SGHRS and YFSETQ. CDR3 sequence: CASSSGVSANTDTQYF. The CDR3, as DNA: TGCGCCAGCAGCTCGGGTGTTAGCGCCAACACAGATACGCAGTATTTT.